Below are 22 T cell receptor beta chains sequenced from a single sample in a study of post-analysis software for immune sequencing data. General observations from the study: The study found TRBV5-6, TRBV5-1 and TRBV20-1 among about five TRBV segments more frequent in patients than controls.

For these receptors, no antigen is known. Tagging with unique molecular identifiers was a feature of the TCR beta cDNA libraries. TCRdb reprocessed the PCR reads with MiXCR, giving one entry per CDR3 protein. The repertoire holds fewer than 850,000 distinct CDR3 sequences, with less than 35% as singletons. Specimen: blood. The receptors derive from a girl aged 10-17 years with multiple sclerosis.

The rearrangement joins TRBV4-1 to TRBJ2-7; 9 nucleotides agree with TRBD2. The J segment lost 3 bases and the V segment lost 4 bases, leaving 7 bases of the junction unmatched. This CDR3 region has 15 residues. In germline, CDR1 is MGHRA, CDR2 YSYEKL. CDR3 nucleotide sequence: TGCGCCAGCAGCCGCTTTGCTAGCGGGGACTACGAGCAGTACTTC. It codes for CASSRFASGDYEQYF.

This clonotype was observed at least ten times. The V gene is TRBV5-6, the J gene TRBJ2-3; no definite D call. V dropped 6 bases and J dropped 2 bases, with 19 bases sitting between them. Per germline, CDR1 SGHDT and CDR2 YYEEEE. The length of the CDR3 is 16 residues. In DNA form, the CDR3 reads TGTGCCAGCACCCTAGGTCCAGGTTTTCTCACAGATACGCAGTATTTT. Amino acids: CASTLGPGFLTDTQYF.

This chain joins TRBV10-3 and TRBJ2-3; TRBD1 or TRBD2 may be the D gene (5 bases each). CDR3 length equals 14 residues. CDR1 is ENHRY and CDR2 is SYGVKD in the germline V gene. V was trimmed by 0 bases and J by 3 bases, leaving 7 bases between them. DNA for the CDR3: TGTGCCATCAGTGAGTCCGGGGCTACAGATACGCAGTATTTT. The encoded protein is CAISESGATDTQYF.

This rearrangement joins TRBV19 to TRBJ2-6; D call uncertain. Germline CDR1 reads LNHDA; CDR2 reads SQIVND (reference sequence). The CDR3 contains 14 residues. V was cut by 5 bases and J by 0 bases, with 5 bases left in between. DNA of the CDR3: TGTGCCAGTAGTTACTACTCTGGGGCCAACGTCCTGACTTTC. This sequence encodes CASSYYSGANVLTF.

J is TRBJ2-7 and V is TRBV27; D might be TRBD2 (5 bases). Germline lookup yields CDR1 MNHEY and CDR2 SMNVEV (reference sequence). The germline V and J ends were trimmed by 2 bases and 2 bases, with 10 bases remaining between them. CDR3 length: 14 residues. CDR3 sequence (DNA): TGTGCCAGCAGTTTAGGGCGGGTCCCCTACGAGCAGTACTTC. This encodes CASSLGRVPYEQYF.

This clonotype was picked up a small number of times. The rearrangement uses TRBV4-1 and TRBJ2-1, with TRBD1 identical over 11 bases. After removal of 3 bases from V and 4 bases from J, the junction contained 5 bases not matched to a gene. The CDR3 has 16 residues. Germline assignment: CDR1 MGHRA and CDR2 YSYEKL. The CDR3 here is CASSHSGQGAYNEQFF. CDR3 bases: TGCGCCAGCAGCCACTCAGGACAGGGGGCTTACAATGAGCAGTTCTTC.

The rearrangement links TRBV7-2 to TRBJ2-5; 10 bases are shared with TRBD2. The junction had 6 bases not matched to a gene; V was cut back by 3 bases and J by 5 bases. The CDR3 length is 15 residues. CDR1 is SGHTA, CDR2 FQGNSA, per germline. In DNA form, the CDR3 reads TGTGCCAGCAGCTTGCAAGCGGGAGGGCCCGAGACCCAGTACTTC. Translation: CASSLQAGGPETQYF.

The sample holds a few counts of this clonotype. The chain has TRBV20-1 and TRBJ2-5; 7 bases match TRBD2. V was pared by 3 bases and J by 5 bases, with 12 bases of the junction left unmatched. CDR1 and CDR2 from the germline V gene are DFQATT and SNEGSKA (reference sequence). There are 15 residues in the CDR3. CDR3 region: CSASIGRLAWETQYF. The CDR3 DNA follows: TGCAGTGCTAGTATCGGGAGGCTAGCGTGGGAGACCCAGTACTTC.

This clonotype was seen more than once but under ten times. The chain joins TRBV11-3 to TRBJ2-1; tentative D call: TRBD1 (6 bases). V was pared by 5 bases and J by 5 bases, with 7 bases between. The CDR3 sequence is 12 residues long. Germline CDR1 reads SGHNT; CDR2 reads YENEEA. The CDR3 loop reads CASSGTNNEQFF. For the CDR3, the DNA is TGTGCCAGCAGCGGGACAAACAATGAGCAGTTCTTC.

The chain combines TRBV2 with TRBJ2-7; possibly TRBD2 for D (5 bases). Trimming took off 8 bases at V and 4 bases at J, with 9 bases between the two ends. Germline V gene data show CDR1 as SNHLY and CDR2 as FYNNEI. The CDR3 has 11 amino acids. The CDR3 nucleotides read TGTGCCAGCTTTCGGGAATACGAGCAGTACTTC. It codes for CASFREYEQYF.

The rearrangement links TRBV21-1 to TRBJ2-7; no check of the table's D call, TRBD1, against the DNA was made. TRBV21-1 is shown as a pseudogene. This CDR3 has 15 amino acids. The CDR3 here is CASCTSWDSSYEQYF. The CDR3 coding sequence is TGTGCCAGCTGCACGAGTTGGGACAGTTCCTACGAGCAGTACTTC.

The genes are TRBV12-3 or TRBV12-4 and TRBJ2-3; D uncertain. V dropped 6 bases and J dropped 4 bases, with 14 bases sitting between them. This CDR3 has 14 residues. CDR3 residues: CASSPMRNADTQYF. The CDR3 region has the DNA TGTGCCAGCAGCCCCATGCGGAACGCAGATACGCAGTATTTT.

The V and J genes are TRBV4-1 and TRBJ2-4; D perhaps matches TRBD2 (7 bases). Matching the DNA end better, TRBJ2-7 makes the J call doubtful. The V gene's germline CDR1 is MGHRA and CDR2 YSYEKL. CDR3 length: 16 residues. The CDR3 DNA sequence: TGCGCCAGCAGCCAAGTTAGGGGGGAGGGATCCTACGAGCAGTACTTC. Its translation: CASSQVRGEGSYEQYF.

This clonotype was observed at least ten times. This sequence joins TRBV6-5 and TRBJ1-5; D remains unclear. In germline, CDR1 is MNHEY, CDR2 SVGAGI. The CDR3 spans 15 residues. The V gene lost 8 bases and the J gene lost 0 bases, with 14 bases spanning the gap. CDR3 residues: CASSPGQTSNQPQHF. The CDR3 bases are TGTGCCAGCTCTCCTGGCCAAACTAGCAATCAGCCCCAGCATTTT.

This clonotype showed up just a few times. The chain employs TRBV3-1 and TRBJ2-1; weak D call: TRBD2 (6 bases). CDR1 LGHDT and CDR2 YNNKEL come from the germline V gene (reference sequence). This CDR3 has 19 amino acids. Trimming took off 0 bases at V and 4 bases at J, with 22 bases between the two ends. CDR3 in amino acids: CASSQELRGRAGIYNEQFF. The CDR3 nucleotides read TGTGCCAGCAGCCAAGAGTTAAGGGGTCGGGCGGGAATTTACAATGAGCAGTTCTTC.

The chain couples TRBV11-2 to TRBJ1-2, with D possibly being TRBD1 (6 bases). Trimming took off 0 bases at V and 8 bases at J, with 10 bases between the two ends. Per germline, CDR1 SGHAT and CDR2 FQNNGV. This CDR3 is 13 amino acids long. The CDR3 here is CASSLDQGWGYTF. CDR3 bases: TGTGCCAGCAGCTTAGACCAGGGGTGGGGCTACACCTTC.

The chain links TRBV20-1 to TRBJ1-1, with D hard to call. Trimming cost V 2 bases and J 1 base, with 20 bases left between them. The CDR3 runs to 17 residues. CDR1 is DFQATT, CDR2 SNEGSKA, per germline (reference sequence). CDR3 sequence reads: CSARFRKPLSQNTEAFF. CDR3 nucleotides: TGCAGTGCTAGATTCCGGAAACCACTCTCGCAGAACACTGAAGCTTTCTTT.

The sample holds a few counts of this clonotype. This chain joins TRBV7-8 and TRBJ1-2; the D is unclear. The CDR3 has 13 amino acids. Looked up from germline, CDR1 is SGHVS and CDR2 is FQNEAQ. V lost 0 bases, J lost 5 bases, and 7 bases lay in between. CDR3 region: CASSLADGYGYTF. Here the CDR3 DNA reads TGTGCCAGCAGCTTAGCGGATGGTTATGGCTACACCTTC.

This chain connects TRBV27 to TRBJ2-7; 9 nucleotides align to TRBD1. This CDR3 comprises 18 residues. Unmatched junction bases numbered 16, after V lost 2 bases and J lost 5 bases. Germline lookup yields CDR1 MNHEY and CDR2 SMNVEV (reference sequence). This chain's CDR3 is CASSLIRTGELWVHEQYF. In nucleotides, the CDR3 is TGTGCCAGCAGTTTAATTCGGACAGGGGAGTTGTGGGTCCACGAGCAGTACTTC.

V is TRBV7-2 and J is TRBJ1-5, with 10 bases lining up with TRBD1. Germline CDR1 and CDR2: SGHTA and FQGNSA. The J segment lost 3 bases and the V segment lost 5 bases, leaving 7 bases of the junction unmatched. The CDR3 is made up of 16 amino acids. CDR3 nucleotides: TGTGCCAGCAGCCTAACAGGGACAGGGGTCAATCAGCCCCAGCATTTT. This gives the protein CASSLTGTGVNQPQHF.

The sample holds many counts of this clonotype. This rearrangement joins TRBV7-9 to TRBJ1-4, with 10 positions matching TRBD1. Germline V gene sequence: CDR1 SEHNR, CDR2 FQNEAQ (reference sequence). This CDR3 is 14 amino acids long. Trimming cost V 5 bases and J 5 bases; bases outside gene matches: 2. The CDR3 DNA reads as TGTGCCAGCAGCGACAGGGGGCCCAATGAAAAACTGTTTTTT. It encodes CASSDRGPNEKLFF.

The chain combines TRBV20-1 with TRBJ2-1; 7 bases agree with TRBD1. The J segment lost 1 base and the V segment lost 0 bases, leaving 9 bases of the junction unmatched. Germline CDR1 is DFQATT and CDR2 is SNEGSKA (reference sequence). CDR3 length equals 17 residues. The CDR3 is CSARDMRGGPSYNEQFF. In DNA form, the CDR3 reads TGCAGTGCTAGAGATATGAGAGGGGGCCCGTCCTACAATGAGCAGTTCTTC.